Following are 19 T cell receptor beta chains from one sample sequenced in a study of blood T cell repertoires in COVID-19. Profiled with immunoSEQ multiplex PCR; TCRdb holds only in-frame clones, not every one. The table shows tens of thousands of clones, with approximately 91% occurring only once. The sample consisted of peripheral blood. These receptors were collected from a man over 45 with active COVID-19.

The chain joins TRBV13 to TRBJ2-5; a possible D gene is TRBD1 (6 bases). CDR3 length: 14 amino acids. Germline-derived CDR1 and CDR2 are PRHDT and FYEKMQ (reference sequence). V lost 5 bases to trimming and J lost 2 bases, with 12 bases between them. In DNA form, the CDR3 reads TGTGCCAGCAGCATAACAGGGAATCAAGAGACCCAGTACTTC. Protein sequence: CASSITGNQETQYF.

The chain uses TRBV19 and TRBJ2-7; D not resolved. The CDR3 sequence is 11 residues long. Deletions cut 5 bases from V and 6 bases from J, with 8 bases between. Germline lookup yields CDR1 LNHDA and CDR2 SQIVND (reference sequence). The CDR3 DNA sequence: TGTGCCAGTAGTCCCGTTCCCGAGCAGTACGTC. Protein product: CASSPVPEQYV.

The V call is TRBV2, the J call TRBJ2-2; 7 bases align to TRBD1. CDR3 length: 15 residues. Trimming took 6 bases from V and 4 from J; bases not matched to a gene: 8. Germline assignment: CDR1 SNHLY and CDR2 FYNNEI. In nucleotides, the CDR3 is TGTGCCAGCAGGGCCAGGACAGGTCTCACCGGGGAGCTGTTTTTT. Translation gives CASRARTGLTGELFF.

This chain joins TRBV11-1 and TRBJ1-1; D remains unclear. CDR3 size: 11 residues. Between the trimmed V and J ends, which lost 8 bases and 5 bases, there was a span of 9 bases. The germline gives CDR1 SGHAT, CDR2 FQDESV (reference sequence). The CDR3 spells CASFSGTEAFF. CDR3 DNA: TGTGCCAGCTTTTCGGGAACTGAAGCTTTCTTT.

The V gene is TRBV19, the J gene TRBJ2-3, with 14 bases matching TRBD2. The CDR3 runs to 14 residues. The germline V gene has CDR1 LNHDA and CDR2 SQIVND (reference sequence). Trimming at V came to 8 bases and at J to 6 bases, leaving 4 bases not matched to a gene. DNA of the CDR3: TGTGCCAGTGGACTAGCGGGAGGAGGGGATACGCAGTATTTT. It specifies CASGLAGGGDTQYF.

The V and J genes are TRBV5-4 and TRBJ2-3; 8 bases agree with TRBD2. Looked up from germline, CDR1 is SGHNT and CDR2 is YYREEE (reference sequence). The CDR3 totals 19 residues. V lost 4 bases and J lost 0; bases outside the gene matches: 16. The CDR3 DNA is TGTGCCAGCAGCCCTCCTTCGGCGGGAGGCTATGCTAGCACAGATACGCAGTATTTT. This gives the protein CASSPPSAGGYASTDTQYF.

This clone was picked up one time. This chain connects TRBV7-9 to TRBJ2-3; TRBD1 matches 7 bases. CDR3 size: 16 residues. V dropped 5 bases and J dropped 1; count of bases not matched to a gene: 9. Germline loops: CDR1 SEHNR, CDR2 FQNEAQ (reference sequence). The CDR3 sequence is CASSPTGTAGTDTQYF. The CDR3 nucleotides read TGTGCCAGCAGCCCCACCGGGACAGCAGGCACAGATACGCAGTATTTT. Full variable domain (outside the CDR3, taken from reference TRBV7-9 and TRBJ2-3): DTGVSQNPRHKITKRGQNVTFRCDPISEHNRLYWYRQTLGQGPEFLTYFQNEAQLEKSRLLSDRFSAERPKGSFSTLEIQRTEQGDSAMYLCASSPTGTAGTDTQYFGPGTRLTVL.

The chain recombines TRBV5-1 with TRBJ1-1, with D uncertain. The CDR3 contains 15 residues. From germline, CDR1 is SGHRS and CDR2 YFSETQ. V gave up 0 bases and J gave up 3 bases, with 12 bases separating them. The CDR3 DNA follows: TGCGCCAGCAGCTTGGCCGGTATCGGGGACACTGAAGCTTTCTTT. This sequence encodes CASSLAGIGDTEAFF.

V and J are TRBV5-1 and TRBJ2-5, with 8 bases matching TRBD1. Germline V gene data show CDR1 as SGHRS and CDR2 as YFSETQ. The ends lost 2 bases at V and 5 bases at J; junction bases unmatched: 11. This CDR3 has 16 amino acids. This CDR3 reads CASSFLTGGYSETQYF. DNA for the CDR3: TGCGCCAGCAGCTTCTTAACAGGGGGTTACTCCGAGACCCAGTACTTC.

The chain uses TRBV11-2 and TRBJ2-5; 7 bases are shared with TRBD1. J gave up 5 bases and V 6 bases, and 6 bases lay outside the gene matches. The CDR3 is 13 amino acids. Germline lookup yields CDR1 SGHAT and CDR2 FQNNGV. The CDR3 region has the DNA TGTGCCAGCAGTACAGGGGAAGGGGAGACCCAGTACTTC. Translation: CASSTGEGETQYF.

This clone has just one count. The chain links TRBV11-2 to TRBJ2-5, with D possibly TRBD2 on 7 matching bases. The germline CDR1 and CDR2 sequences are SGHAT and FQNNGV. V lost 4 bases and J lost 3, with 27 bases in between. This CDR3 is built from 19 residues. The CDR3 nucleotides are TGTGCCAGCAGCTACCGGGACAAGACTAGCCGGGGACCAAAAGAGACCCAGTACTTC. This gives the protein CASSYRDKTSRGPKETQYF.

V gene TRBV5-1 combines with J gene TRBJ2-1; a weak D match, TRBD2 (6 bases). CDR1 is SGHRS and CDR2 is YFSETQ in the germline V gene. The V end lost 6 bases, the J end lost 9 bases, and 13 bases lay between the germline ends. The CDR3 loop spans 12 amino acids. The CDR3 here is CASNRLEGEQFF. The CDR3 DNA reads TGCGCCAGCAATAGACTGGAGGGTGAGCAGTTCTTC.

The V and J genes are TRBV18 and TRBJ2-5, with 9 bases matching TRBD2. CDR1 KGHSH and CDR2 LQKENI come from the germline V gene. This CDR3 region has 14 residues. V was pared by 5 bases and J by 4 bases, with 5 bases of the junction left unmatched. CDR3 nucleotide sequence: TGTGCCAGCTCATCTCAAGCGGGAGGAGAGACCCAGTACTTC. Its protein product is CASSSQAGGETQYF.

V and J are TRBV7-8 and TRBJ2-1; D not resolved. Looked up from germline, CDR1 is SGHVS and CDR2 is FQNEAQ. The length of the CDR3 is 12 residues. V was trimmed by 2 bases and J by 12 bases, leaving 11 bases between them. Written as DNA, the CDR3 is TGTGCCAGCAGCTTAAGTCGAGGTCCGCAGTTCTTC. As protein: CASSLSRGPQFF. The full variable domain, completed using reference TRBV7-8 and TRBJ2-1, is GAGVSQSPRYKVAKRGQDVALRCDPISGHVSLFWYQQALGQGPEFLTYFQNEAQLDKSGLPSDRFFAERPEGSVSTLKIQRTQQEDSAVYLCASSLSRGPQFFGPGTRLTVL.

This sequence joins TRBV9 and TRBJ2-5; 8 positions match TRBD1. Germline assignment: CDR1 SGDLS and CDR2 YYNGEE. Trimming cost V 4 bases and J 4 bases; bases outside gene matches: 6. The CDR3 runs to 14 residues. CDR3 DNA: TGTGCCAGCAGCACAACCGGACAGGGAGAGACCCAGTACTTC. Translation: CASSTTGQGETQYF. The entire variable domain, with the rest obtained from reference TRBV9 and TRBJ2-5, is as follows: DSGVTQTPKHLITATGQRVTLRCSPRSGDLSVYWYQQSLDQGLQFLIQYYNGEERAKGNILERFSAQQFPDLHSELNLSSLELGDSALYFCASSTTGQGETQYFGPGTRLLVL.

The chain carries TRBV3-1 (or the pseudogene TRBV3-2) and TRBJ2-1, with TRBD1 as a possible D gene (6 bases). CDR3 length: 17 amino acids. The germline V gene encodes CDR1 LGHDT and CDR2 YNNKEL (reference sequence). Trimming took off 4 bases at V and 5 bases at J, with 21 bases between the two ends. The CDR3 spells CASSPYYRAYRDNEQFF. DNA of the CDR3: TGTGCCAGCAGCCCATACTACCGGGCCTACAGGGACAATGAGCAGTTCTTC.

In DNA, the CDR3 is TGTGCCAGCGAGAAGGGGTACGGCACTGAAGCTTTCTTT. Its protein is CASEKGYGTEAFF. The gene calls are TRBV7-9 and TRBJ1-1; the D gene is possibly TRBD1 (5 bases). Trimming stripped 8 bases from V and 4 bases from J, with 14 bases between. Looked up from germline, CDR1 is SEHNR and CDR2 is FQNEAQ (reference sequence). There are 13 residues in the CDR3. Full variable domain (rest looked up from reference TRBV7-9 and TRBJ1-1): DTGVSQNPRHKITKRGQNVTFRCDPISEHNRLYWYRQTLGQGPEFLTYFQNEAQLEKSRLLSDRFSAERPKGSFSTLEIQRTEQGDSAMYLCASEKGYGTEAFFGQGTRLTVV.

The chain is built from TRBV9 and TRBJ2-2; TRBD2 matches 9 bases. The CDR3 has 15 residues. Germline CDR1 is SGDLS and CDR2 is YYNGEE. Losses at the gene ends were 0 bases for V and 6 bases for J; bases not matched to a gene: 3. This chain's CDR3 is CASSVEGLAAGELFF. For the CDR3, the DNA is TGTGCCAGCAGCGTAGAGGGACTAGCCGCCGGGGAGCTGTTTTTT.

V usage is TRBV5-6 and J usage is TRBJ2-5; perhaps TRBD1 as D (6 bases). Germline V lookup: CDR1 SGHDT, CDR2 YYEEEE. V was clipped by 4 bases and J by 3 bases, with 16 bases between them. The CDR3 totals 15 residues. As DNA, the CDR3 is TGTGCCAGCAGCCCTTTACAGGGTCGGAAAGAGACCCAGTACTTC. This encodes CASSPLQGRKETQYF.